The TCR beta chain described here comes from a study of technical replicates of blood from several donors. CDR3 size: 16 residues. The V gene's germline CDR1 is SGHNT and CDR2 YYREEE (reference sequence). Trimming removed 1 base at V and 6 bases at J, with 16 bases between. Sequenced by immunoSEQ multiplex PCR; TCRdb stores in-frame clones only, minus some. Among about 75,000 clones, approximately 96% were seen once, and the ten largest hold around 0.3%. The chain employs TRBV5-4 and TRBJ2-2; possibly TRBD1 for D (6 bases). Sequencing used T cells isolated from PBMCs. This TCR derives from a human donor in good health. The CDR3 DNA reads as TGTGCCAGCAGCTTGCGGCAGGGGATAAACTCCGGGGAGCTGTTTTTT. Protein: CASSLRQGINSGELFF.